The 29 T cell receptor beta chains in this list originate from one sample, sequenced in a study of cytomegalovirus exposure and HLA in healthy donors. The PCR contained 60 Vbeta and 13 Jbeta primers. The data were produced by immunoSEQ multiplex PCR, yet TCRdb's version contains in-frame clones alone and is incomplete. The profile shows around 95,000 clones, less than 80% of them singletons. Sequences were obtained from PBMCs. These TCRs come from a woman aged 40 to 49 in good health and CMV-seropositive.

The CDR3 nucleotides read TGTGCCATCAGTGAGTCCGCGGGGACAGGGGGTTTAGATACGCAGTATTTT. This encodes CAISESAGTGGLDTQYF. The V and J genes are TRBV10-3 and TRBJ2-3; TRBD1 matches 11 bases. The CDR3 covers 17 residues. Per the germline V gene, CDR1 is ENHRY and CDR2 is SYGVKD. The ends lost 0 bases at V and 5 bases at J; junction bases unmatched: 7.

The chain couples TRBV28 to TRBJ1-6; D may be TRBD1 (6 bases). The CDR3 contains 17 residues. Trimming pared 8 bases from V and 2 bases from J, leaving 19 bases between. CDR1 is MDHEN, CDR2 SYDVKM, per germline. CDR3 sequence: CASLESQGTTYNSPLHF. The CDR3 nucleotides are TGTGCCAGCTTGGAATCTCAGGGGACAACCTATAATTCACCCCTCCACTTT.

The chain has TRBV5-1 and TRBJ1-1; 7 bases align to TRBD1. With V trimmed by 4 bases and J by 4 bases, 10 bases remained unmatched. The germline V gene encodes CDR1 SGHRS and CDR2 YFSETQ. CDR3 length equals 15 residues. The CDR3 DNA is TGCGCCAGCAGCCCGAGACAGGGCGGAAGCACTGAAGCTTTCTTT. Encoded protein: CASSPRQGGSTEAFF.

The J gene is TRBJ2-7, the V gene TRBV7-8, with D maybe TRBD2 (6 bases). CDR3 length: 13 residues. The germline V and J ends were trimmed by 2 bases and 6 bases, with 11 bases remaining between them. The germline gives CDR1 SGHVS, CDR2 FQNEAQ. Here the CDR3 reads CASSLWGGIEQYF. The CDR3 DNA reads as TGTGCCAGCAGCTTATGGGGCGGGATCGAGCAGTACTTC.

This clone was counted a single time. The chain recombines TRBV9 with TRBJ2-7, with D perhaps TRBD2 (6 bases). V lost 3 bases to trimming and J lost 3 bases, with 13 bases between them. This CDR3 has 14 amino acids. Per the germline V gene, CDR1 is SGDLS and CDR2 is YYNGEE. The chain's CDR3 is CASSATSSGYEQYF. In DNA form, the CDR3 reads TGTGCCAGCAGCGCGACTAGTTCGGGCTACGAGCAGTACTTC.

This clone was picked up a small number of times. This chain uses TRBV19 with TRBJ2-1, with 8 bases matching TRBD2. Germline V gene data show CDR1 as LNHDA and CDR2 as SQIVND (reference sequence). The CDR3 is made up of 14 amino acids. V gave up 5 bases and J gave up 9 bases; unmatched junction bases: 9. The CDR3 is CASSGGAGVAEQFF. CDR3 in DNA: TGTGCCAGTAGTGGAGGAGCGGGAGTGGCTGAGCAGTTCTTC.

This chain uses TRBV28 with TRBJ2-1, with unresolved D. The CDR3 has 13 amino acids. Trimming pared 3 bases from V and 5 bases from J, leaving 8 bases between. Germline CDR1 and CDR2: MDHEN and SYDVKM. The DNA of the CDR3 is TGTGCCAGCAGTTTTCCGGTCGACAATGAGCAGTTCTTC. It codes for CASSFPVDNEQFF.

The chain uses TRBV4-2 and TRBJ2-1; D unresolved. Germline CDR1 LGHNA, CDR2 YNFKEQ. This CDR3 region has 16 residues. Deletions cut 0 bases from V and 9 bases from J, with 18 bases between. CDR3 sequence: CASSQESEVTSSEQFF. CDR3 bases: TGTGCCAGCAGCCAAGAGTCAGAGGTTACGAGCAGTGAGCAGTTCTTC.

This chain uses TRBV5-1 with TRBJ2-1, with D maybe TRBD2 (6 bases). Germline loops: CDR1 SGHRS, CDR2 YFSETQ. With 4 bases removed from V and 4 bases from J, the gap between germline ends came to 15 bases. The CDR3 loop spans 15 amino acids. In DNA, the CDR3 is TGCGCCAGCAGCGAAGGAGGCGGACTATACAATGAGCAGTTCTTC. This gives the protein CASSEGGGLYNEQFF.

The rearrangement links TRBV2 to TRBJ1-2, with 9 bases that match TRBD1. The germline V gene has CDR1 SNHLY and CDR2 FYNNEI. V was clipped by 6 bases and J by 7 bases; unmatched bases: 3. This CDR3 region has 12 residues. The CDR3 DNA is TGTGCCAGCAGACGACAGGGGGTTGGCTACACCTTC. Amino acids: CASRRQGVGYTF.

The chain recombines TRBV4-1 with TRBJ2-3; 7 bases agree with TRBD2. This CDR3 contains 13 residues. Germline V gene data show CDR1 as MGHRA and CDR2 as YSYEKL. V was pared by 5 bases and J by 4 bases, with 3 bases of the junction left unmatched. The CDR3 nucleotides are TGCGCCAGCAGCTCACTAGCGCCAGATACGCAGTATTTT. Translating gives CASSSLAPDTQYF.

The CDR3 DNA reads TGTGCCAGCACAATGGGGGGGTACAATGAGCAGTTCTTC. Protein sequence: CASTMGGYNEQFF. The chain combines TRBV5-4 with TRBJ2-1; 7 positions match TRBD2. There are 13 residues in the CDR3. The trim removed 6 bases at V and 4 bases at J, leaving 4 bases unmatched. Germline V lookup: CDR1 SGHNT, CDR2 YYREEE (reference sequence).

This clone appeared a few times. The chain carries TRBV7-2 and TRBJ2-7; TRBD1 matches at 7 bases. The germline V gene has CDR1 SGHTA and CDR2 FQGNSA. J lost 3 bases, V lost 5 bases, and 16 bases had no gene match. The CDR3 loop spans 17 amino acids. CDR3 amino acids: CASSPVLTGSYIYEQYF. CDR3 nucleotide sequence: TGTGCCAGCAGCCCCGTCCTGACAGGGAGCTATATCTACGAGCAGTACTTC.

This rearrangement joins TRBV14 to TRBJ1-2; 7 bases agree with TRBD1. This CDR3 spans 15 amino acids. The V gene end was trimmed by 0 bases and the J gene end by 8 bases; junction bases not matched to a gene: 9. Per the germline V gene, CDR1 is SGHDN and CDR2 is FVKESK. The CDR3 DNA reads TGTGCCAGCAGCCAAGATCTACAGGGGAAAGGCGGCTACACCTTC. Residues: CASSQDLQGKGGYTF.

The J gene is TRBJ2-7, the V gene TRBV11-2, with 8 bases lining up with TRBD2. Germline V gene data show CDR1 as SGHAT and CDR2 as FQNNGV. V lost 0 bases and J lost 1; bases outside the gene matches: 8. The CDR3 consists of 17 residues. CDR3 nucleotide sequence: TGTGCCAGCAGCTTAGAGGTCGGGAGGGCCATATCCTACGAGCAGTACTTC. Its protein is CASSLEVGRAISYEQYF. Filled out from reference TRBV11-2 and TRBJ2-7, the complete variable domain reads EAGVAQSPRYKIIEKRQSVAFWCNPISGHATLYWYQQILGQGPKLLIQFQNNGVVDDSQLPKDRFSAERLKGVDSTLKIQPAKLEDSAVYLCASSLEVGRAISYEQYFGPGTRLTVT.

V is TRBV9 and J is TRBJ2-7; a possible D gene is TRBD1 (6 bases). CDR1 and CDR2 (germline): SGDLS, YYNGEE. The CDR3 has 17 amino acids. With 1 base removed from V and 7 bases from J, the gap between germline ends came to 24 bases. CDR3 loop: CASSVSEWGRGSGEQYF. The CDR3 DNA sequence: TGTGCCAGCAGCGTATCTGAATGGGGCAGGGGCTCGGGGGAGCAGTACTTC.

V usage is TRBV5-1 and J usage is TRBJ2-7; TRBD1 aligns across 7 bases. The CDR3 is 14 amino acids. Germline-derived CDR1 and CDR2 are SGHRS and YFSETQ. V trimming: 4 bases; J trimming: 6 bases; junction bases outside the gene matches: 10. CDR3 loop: CASSGGQTGREQYF. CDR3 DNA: TGCGCCAGCAGCGGCGGCCAGACAGGGCGCGAGCAGTACTTC.

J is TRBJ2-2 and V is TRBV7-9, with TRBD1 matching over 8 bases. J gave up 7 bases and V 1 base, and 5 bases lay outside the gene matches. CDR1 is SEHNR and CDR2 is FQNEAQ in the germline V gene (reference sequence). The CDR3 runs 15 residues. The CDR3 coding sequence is TGTGCCAGCAGCTTAGGGACAGGGACCGGCGGGGAGCTGTTTTTT. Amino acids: CASSLGTGTGGELFF. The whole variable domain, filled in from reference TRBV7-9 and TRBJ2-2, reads DTGVSQNPRHKITKRGQNVTFRCDPISEHNRLYWYRQTLGQGPEFLTYFQNEAQLEKSRLLSDRFSAERPKGSFSTLEIQRTEQGDSAMYLCASSLGTGTGGELFFGEGSRLTVL.

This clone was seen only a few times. The CDR3 loop reads CASSGTGERSEQYF. The CDR3 DNA is TGTGCCAGCAGCGGGACAGGGGAAAGGTCCGAGCAGTACTTC. The V call is TRBV6-1, the J call TRBJ2-7, with 10 nucleotides matching TRBD1. This CDR3 has 14 residues. The germline V gene has CDR1 MNHNS and CDR2 SASEGT. V shed 6 bases and J 6 bases; nucleotides not matched to a gene: 8.

The chain's CDR3 is CASSETGWDTEAFF. As DNA, the CDR3 is TGCGCCAGCAGCGAGACAGGGTGGGACACTGAAGCTTTCTTT. The V gene is TRBV5-1, the J gene TRBJ1-1, with 7 bases identical to TRBD1. Trimming at V came to 4 bases and at J to 3 bases, leaving 6 bases not matched to a gene. Germline-derived CDR1 and CDR2 are SGHRS and YFSETQ. The CDR3 loop spans 14 amino acids.

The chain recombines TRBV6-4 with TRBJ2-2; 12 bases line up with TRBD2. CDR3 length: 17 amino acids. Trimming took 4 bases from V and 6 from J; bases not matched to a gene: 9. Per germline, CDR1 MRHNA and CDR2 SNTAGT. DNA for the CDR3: TGTGCCAGCAGTGGCCCTCAAGGACTAGCGGGATCCGGGGAGCTGTTTTTT. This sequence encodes CASSGPQGLAGSGELFF.

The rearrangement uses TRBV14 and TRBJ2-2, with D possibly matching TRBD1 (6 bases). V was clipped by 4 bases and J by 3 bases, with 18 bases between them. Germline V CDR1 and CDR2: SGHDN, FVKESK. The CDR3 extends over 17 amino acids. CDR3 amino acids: CASSPRMGTNYTGELFF. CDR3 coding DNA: TGTGCCAGCAGCCCCCGGATGGGGACAAATTACACCGGGGAGCTGTTTTTT.

The DNA for the CDR3 is TGTGCCAGAACTCAACTCAGGGGTCGAGCAAGGCAGTACTTC. It codes for CARTQLRGRARQYF. This chain uses TRBV6-1 with TRBJ2-7; D might be TRBD1 (6 bases). Trimming took off 9 bases at V and 9 bases at J, with 24 bases between the two ends. Germline loops: CDR1 MNHNS, CDR2 SASEGT. The CDR3 spans 14 residues.

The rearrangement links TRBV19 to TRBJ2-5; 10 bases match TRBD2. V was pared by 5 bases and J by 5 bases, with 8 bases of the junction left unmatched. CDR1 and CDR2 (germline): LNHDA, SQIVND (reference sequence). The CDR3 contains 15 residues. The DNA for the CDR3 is TGTGCCAGTAGTGGGTCTAGCGGGAGTCAGGAGACCCAGTACTTC. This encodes CASSGSSGSQETQYF.

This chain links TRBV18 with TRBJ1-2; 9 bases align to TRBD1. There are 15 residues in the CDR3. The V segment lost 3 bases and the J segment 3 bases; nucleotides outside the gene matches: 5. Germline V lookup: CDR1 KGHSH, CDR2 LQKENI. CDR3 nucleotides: TGTGCCAGCTCACCGGGATGGACAGGGGACTATGGCTACACCTTC. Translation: CASSPGWTGDYGYTF.

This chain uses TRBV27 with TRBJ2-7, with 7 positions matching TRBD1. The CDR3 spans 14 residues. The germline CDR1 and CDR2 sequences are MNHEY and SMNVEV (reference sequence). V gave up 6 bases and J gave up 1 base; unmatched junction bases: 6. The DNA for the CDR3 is TGTGCCAGCAGCCAAGGACAGGAATCCTACGAGCAGTACTTC. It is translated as CASSQGQESYEQYF.

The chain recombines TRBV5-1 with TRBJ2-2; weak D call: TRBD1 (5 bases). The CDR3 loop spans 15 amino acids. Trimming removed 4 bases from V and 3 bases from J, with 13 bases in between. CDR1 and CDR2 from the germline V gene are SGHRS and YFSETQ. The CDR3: CASSPAQDYTGELFF. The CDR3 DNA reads TGCGCCAGCAGCCCAGCACAGGATTACACCGGGGAGCTGTTTTTT.

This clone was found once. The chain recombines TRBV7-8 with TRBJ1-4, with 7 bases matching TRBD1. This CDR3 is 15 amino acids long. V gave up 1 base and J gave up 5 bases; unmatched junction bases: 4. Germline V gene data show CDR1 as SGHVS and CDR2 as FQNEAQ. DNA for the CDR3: TGTGCCAGCAGCTTAGAGGGACAGCCGAATGAAAAACTGTTTTTT. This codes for CASSLEGQPNEKLFF.

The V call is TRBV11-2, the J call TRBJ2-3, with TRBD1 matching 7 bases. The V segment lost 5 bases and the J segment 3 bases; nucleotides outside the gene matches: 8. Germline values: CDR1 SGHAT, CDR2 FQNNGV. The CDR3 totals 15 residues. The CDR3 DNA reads TGTGCCAGCAGCAATAGACAGGGTGGAACAGATACGCAGTATTTT. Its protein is CASSNRQGGTDTQYF.